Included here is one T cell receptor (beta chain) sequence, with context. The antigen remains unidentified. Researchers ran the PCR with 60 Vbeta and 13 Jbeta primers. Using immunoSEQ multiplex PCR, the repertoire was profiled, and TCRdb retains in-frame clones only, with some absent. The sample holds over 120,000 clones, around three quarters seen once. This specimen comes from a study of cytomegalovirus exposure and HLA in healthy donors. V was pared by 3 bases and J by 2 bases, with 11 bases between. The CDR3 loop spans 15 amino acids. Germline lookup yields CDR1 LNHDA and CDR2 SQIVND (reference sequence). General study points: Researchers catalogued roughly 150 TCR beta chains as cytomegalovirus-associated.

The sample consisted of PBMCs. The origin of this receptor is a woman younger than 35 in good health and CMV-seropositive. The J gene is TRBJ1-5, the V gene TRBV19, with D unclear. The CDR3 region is CASSISKPGNQPQHF. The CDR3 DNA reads TGTGCCAGTAGTATCTCCAAACCGGGCAATCAGCCCCAGCATTTT.